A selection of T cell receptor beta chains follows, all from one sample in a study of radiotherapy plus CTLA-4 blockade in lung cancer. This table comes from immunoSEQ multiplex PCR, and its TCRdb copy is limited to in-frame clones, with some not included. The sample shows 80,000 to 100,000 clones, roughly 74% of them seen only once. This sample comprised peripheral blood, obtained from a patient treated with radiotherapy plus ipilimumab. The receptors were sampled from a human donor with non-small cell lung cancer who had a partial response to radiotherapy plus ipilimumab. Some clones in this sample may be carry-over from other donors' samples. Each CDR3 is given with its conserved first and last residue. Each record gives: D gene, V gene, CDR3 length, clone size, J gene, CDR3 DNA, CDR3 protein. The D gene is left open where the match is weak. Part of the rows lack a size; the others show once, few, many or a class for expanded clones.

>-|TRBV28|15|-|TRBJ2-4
TGTGCCAGCAGTCCCCTGTCGTTGGCCAAAAACATTCAGTACTTC
CASSPLSLAKNIQYF
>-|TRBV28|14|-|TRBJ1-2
TGTGCCAGCAGGCAAGACAGGATGGGGTATGGCTACACCTTC
CASRQDRMGYGYTF
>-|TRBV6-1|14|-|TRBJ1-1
TGTGCCAGCAGACCAAGGACGGGAAACACTGAAGCTTTCTTT
CASRPRTGNTEAFF
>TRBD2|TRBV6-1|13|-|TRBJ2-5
TGTGCCGGGACTTTTGGGGGGGAGAAGACCCAGTACTTC
CAGTFGGEKTQYF
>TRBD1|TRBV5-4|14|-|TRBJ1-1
TGTGCCAGCAGCTTAAACACAGGGGGCACTGAAGCTTTCTTT
CASSLNTGGTEAFF
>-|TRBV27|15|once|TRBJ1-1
TGTGCCAGCAGCCCTTGGACAGCCCGGTACACTGAAGCTTTCTTT
CASSPWTARYTEAFF
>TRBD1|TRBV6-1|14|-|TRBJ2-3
TGTGCCAGTGGACAGGGGGCGACGACAGATACGCAGTATTTT
CASGQGATTDTQYF
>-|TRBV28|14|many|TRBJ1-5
TGTGCCAGCAGTTCGGTGTATAGCAATCAGCCCCAGCATTTT
CASSSVYSNQPQHF
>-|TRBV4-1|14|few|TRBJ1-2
TGCGCCAGCAGCCATCTATCTGACTCCCATGGCTACACCTTC
CASSHLSDSHGYTF
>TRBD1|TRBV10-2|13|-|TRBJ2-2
TGCGCCAGCGGGACAGCGAACACCGGGGAGCTGTTTTTT
CASGTANTGELFF
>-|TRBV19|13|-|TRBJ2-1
TGTGCCAGTAGTACAGGTTTCTACAATGAGCAGTTCTTC
CASSTGFYNEQFF
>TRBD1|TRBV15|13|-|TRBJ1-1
TGTGCCACCAGCAGTACAGGGGGGAGGCAAGCTTTCTTT
CATSSTGGRQAFF
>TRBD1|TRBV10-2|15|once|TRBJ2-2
TGCGCCAGCAGTGAGACAGGGGTGAACACCGGGGAGCTGTTTTTT
CASSETGVNTGELFF
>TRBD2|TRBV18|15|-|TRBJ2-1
TGTGCCAGCTCACCGGCGGGAGCGGGATACAATGAGCAGTTCTTC
CASSPAGAGYNEQFF
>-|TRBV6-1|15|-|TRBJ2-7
TGTGCCAGCAGTGAAGGGTGGGGCTTGAAGGACGAGCAGTACTTC
CASSEGWGLKDEQYF
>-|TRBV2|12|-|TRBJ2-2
TGTGCCAGCAGATTAGACACCGGGGAGCTGTTTTTT
CASRLDTGELFF
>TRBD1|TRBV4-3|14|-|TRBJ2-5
TGCGCCAGCAGCCGGGACAGGGGGCAAGAGACCCAGTACTTC
CASSRDRGQETQYF
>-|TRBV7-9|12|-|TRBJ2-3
TGTGCCAGCTCGCGGGACACAGATACGCAGTATTTT
CASSRDTDTQYF
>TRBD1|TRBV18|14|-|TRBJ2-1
TGTGCCAGCTCACGAGCTATCACAGGGGAAGAGTCGTTCTTC
CASSRAITGEESFF
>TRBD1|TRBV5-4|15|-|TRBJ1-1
TGTGCCAGCAGCCCCTGGACAGGGGGCGACCCTGAAGCTTTCTTT
CASSPWTGGDPEAFF
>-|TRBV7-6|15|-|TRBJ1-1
TGTGCCAGCAGCTTAGTTCAGGGAGGAAATGGTGAAGCTTTCTTT
CASSLVQGGNGEAFF
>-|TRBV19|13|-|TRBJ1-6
TGTGCCAGTAGTCCCCAGAACGCTTCACCCCTCCACTTT
CASSPQNASPLHF
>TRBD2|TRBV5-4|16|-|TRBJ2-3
TGTGCCAGCAGCATCGCTAGCGGGAGTAGGAAGGATACGCAGTATTTT
CASSIASGSRKDTQYF
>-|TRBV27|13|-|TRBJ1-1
TGTGCCAGCACCCCCTGGTACGGCACTGAAGCTTTCTTT
CASTPWYGTEAFF
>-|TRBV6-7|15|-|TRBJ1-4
TGTGCCAGCAGTTACTCGGTCGGGATTAATGAAAAACTGTTTTTT
CASSYSVGINEKLFF
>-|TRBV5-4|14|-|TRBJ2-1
TGTGCCAGCAGCTTGGATCCCGGGACTCAGATAATCCTCTTC
CASSLDPGTQIILF
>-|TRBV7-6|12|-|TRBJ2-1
TGTGCCAGCAGCTTCACAGGGAATGAGCAGTTCTTC
CASSFTGNEQFF
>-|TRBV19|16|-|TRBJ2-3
TGTGCCAGTAGTATCGGCGGAATGGCAGGGTCAGATACGCAGTATTTT
CASSIGGMAGSDTQYF
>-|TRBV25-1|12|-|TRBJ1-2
TGTGCCAGCAGTAACCTAAACTATGGCTACACCTTC
CASSNLNYGYTF
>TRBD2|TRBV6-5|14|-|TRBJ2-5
TGTGCCAGCAGGGAAGCTAGCGGCCAAGAGACCCAGTACTTC
CASREASGQETQYF
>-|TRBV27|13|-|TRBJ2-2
TGTGCCAGCAGTTGGGGCATTCCCGGGGAGCTGTTTTTT
CASSWGIPGELFF
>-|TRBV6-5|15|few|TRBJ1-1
TGTGCCAGCAGTTACACCCGACCAGGGGAGGGTGAAGCTTTCTTT
CASSYTRPGEGEAFF
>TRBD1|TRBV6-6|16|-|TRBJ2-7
TGTGCCAGCAGTTACTCGGGGGGACAGGAGGGCTACGAGCAGTACTTC
CASSYSGGQEGYEQYF
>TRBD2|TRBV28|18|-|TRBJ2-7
TGTGCCAGCAGAAGACGGACTAGCGGGAGGTCCGTTACCTACGAGCAGTACTTC
CASRRRTSGRSVTYEQYF
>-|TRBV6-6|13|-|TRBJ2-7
TGTGCCAGCAAAGAACAGGTGGGATACGAGCAGTACTTC
CASKEQVGYEQYF
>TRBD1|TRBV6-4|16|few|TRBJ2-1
TGTGCCAGCAGTGACTCCTATAGGGGGCGTAGCAATGAGCAGTTCTTC
CASSDSYRGRSNEQFF
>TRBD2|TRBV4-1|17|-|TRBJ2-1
TGCGCCAGCAGCCCAGCGGGAGGGCCCTCTCGCTACAATGAGCAGTTCTTC
CASSPAGGPSRYNEQFF
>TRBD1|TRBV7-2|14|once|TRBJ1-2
TGTGCCAGCAGCTTTTTACAGGGGGCGCATGGCTACACCTTC
CASSFLQGAHGYTF
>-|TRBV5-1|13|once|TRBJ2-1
TGCGCCAGCAGCTTCGGGGGGCACAATGAGCAGTTCTTC
CASSFGGHNEQFF
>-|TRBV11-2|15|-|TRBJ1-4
TGTGCCAGCAGCTTGAACAGTGCAACTAATGAAAAACTGTTTTTT
CASSLNSATNEKLFF
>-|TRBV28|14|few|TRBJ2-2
TGTGCCAGCAGCTCTAACGAGCGAGGCGGGGAGCTGTTTTTT
CASSSNERGGELFF
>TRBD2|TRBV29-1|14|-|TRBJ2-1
TGCAGCGTCCCGACTAGCGGGGTCACTGGTGGGCAGTTCTTC
CSVPTSGVTGGQFF
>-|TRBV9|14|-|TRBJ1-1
TGTGCCAGCAGCGTAGCCCAGGCCAACACTGAAGCTTTCTTT
CASSVAQANTEAFF
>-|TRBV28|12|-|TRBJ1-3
TGTGCCAGCAGTTTCGCTGGAAACACCATATATTTT
CASSFAGNTIYF
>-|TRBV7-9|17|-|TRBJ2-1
TGTGCCAGCAGCTCCCAAGTGGGGCCCAGCTCCTACAATGAGCAGTTCTTC
CASSSQVGPSSYNEQFF
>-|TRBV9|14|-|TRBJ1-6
TGTGCCAGCAGCCTAGGCCAGCGTAATTCACCCCTCCACTTT
CASSLGQRNSPLHF
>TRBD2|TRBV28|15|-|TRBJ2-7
TGTGCCAGTAGCCTACTGGCGGGAGTACCCCTCGAGCAGTACTTC
CASSLLAGVPLEQYF
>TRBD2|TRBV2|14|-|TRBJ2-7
TGTGCCAGCAGTGTCCTAGCGGGAGCCTACGAGCAGTACTTC
CASSVLAGAYEQYF